Listed here are 15 T cell receptor beta chains from one sample, sequenced in a study of CD8 T cells in ankylosing spondylitis. Each CDR3 protein gets one entry after TCRdb re-called the 5' RACE reads with MiXCR. The table records 230,000 or so distinct CDR3 sequences, about 24% of them present only once. Sequencing input: blood, either unsorted or a sorted T cell fraction (not recorded which). These receptors all come from a male donor with ankylosing spondylitis or in good health (not recorded which).

This clonotype was seen at least ten times. This chain connects TRBV2 to TRBJ2-3; 8 bases align to TRBD1. This CDR3 comprises 14 residues. Per the germline V gene, CDR1 is SNHLY and CDR2 is FYNNEI. After removal of 7 bases from V and 6 bases from J, the junction contained 9 bases not matched to a gene. CDR3 sequence (DNA): TGTGCCAGCAATTTCAGGGGGCTTCACGATACGCAGTATTTT. Translation: CASNFRGLHDTQYF. The full variable domain, with the rest looked up from reference TRBV2 and TRBJ2-3, is EPEVTQTPSHQVTQMGQEVILRCVPISNHLYFYWYRQILGQKVEFLVSFYNNEISEKSEIFDDQFSVERPDGSNFTLKIRSTKLEDSAMYFCASNFRGLHDTQYFGPGTRLTVL.

This clonotype was found a few times. The chain employs TRBV7-6 and TRBJ2-7; tentative D call: TRBD2 (6 bases). CDR1 is SGHVS, CDR2 FNYEAQ, per germline. With 1 base removed from V and 0 bases from J, the gap between germline ends came to 10 bases. The CDR3 runs to 15 residues. CDR3 sequence reads: CASSLEGGNSYEQYF. The CDR3 DNA sequence: TGTGCCAGCAGCTTAGAAGGAGGGAACTCCTACGAGCAGTACTTC.

This clonotype was seen repeatedly, ten times or more. The V gene is TRBV12-3 or TRBV12-4, the J gene TRBJ1-1; weak D call: TRBD1 (5 bases). CDR3 length equals 13 residues. The V end was cut by 1 base, the J end by 4 bases, with 7 bases between. The CDR3 DNA follows: TGTGCCAGCAGTTTAGGCAGGGCCACTGAAGCTTTCTTT. Its protein product is CASSLGRATEAFF.

This clonotype has at least ten counts. The rearrangement uses TRBV6-5 and TRBJ1-1, with unresolved D. Germline lookup yields CDR1 MNHEY and CDR2 SVGAGI. This CDR3 is 14 amino acids long. V lost 2 bases and J lost 4, with 11 bases in between. The CDR3 DNA follows: TGTGCCAGCAGTTACAGCGGCCCGGCCACTGAAGCTTTCTTT. It yields the protein CASSYSGPATEAFF.

This clonotype was observed many times. The V gene is TRBV4-2, the J gene TRBJ2-3; D ambiguous. V was pared by 0 bases and J by 1 base, with 8 bases between. The CDR3 is made up of 15 amino acids. Germline lookup yields CDR1 LGHNA and CDR2 YNFKEQ. As DNA, the CDR3 is TGTGCCAGCAGCCAAGATCCCGCTCGCACAGATACGCAGTATTTT. Translated: CASSQDPARTDTQYF.

This clonotype was observed at least ten times. V is TRBV20-1 and J is TRBJ2-3; TRBD1 matches at 8 bases. The germline gives CDR1 DFQATT, CDR2 SNEGSKA (reference sequence). CDR3 length equals 14 residues. The V gene end was trimmed by 6 bases and the J gene end by 3 bases; junction bases not matched to a gene: 8. CDR3 nucleotide sequence: TGCAGTGCGGGTCAGGGGGCGGGTACAGATACGCAGTATTTT. It codes for CSAGQGAGTDTQYF.

This clonotype was observed a few times. V is TRBV10-3 and J is TRBJ2-6; D unresolved. CDR3 length equals 14 residues. The V end was cut by 8 bases, the J end by 1 base, with 9 bases between. Germline V gene lookup returns CDR1 ENHRY and CDR2 SYGVKD. CDR3 protein: CAIAAGSGANVLTF. The CDR3 DNA sequence: TGTGCCATCGCCGCCGGATCTGGGGCCAACGTCCTGACTTTC.

This clonotype appeared a few times. J is TRBJ1-1 and V is TRBV12-3 or TRBV12-4; a possible D gene is TRBD1 (5 bases). V shed 3 bases and J shed 4 bases, with 12 bases lying between them. This CDR3 spans 14 amino acids. For the CDR3, the DNA is TGTGCCAGCAGTTTTGTGGGCGGGGGCACTGAAGCTTTCTTT. Translated: CASSFVGGGTEAFF.

This clonotype was recorded at least ten times. The genes are TRBV2 and TRBJ2-3; no firm D call. The germline V and J ends were trimmed by 6 bases and 9 bases, with 10 bases remaining between them. The CDR3 consists of 11 residues. Per the germline V gene, CDR1 is SNHLY and CDR2 is FYNNEI. CDR3: CASRNQATQYF. The CDR3, as DNA: TGTGCCAGCAGAAATCAGGCGACGCAGTATTTT.

This clonotype was found a few times. The chain carries TRBV6-5 and TRBJ1-6; no reliable D call. The CDR3 consists of 12 residues. Germline loops: CDR1 MNHEY, CDR2 SVGAGI. The ends were cut back, 2 bases at V and 10 bases at J, with 6 bases in the middle. CDR3 DNA: TGTGCCAGCAGTTACCAGCGGTCACCCCTCCACTTT. This gives the protein CASSYQRSPLHF.

The table lists this clonotype with many counts. The gene calls are TRBV12-3 or TRBV12-4 and TRBJ2-5; 12 bases line up with TRBD2. The junction had 14 bases not matched to a gene; V was cut back by 5 bases and J by 4 bases. The CDR3 length is 18 residues. The CDR3, as DNA: TGTGCCAGCAGTCTCCGTTACTTCCTAGCGGGGGGGCGAGAGACCCAGTACTTC. Its protein is CASSLRYFLAGGRETQYF.

This clonotype was recorded at least ten times. The J gene is TRBJ1-1, the V gene TRBV7-2, with 7 bases fitting TRBD1. CDR1 and CDR2 (germline): SGHTA, FQGNSA. The trim removed 5 bases at V and 1 base at J, leaving 1 base unmatched. CDR3 size: 13 residues. The CDR3 DNA reads TGTGCCAGCAGCGAGGGGGCGAACACTGAAGCTTTCTTT. Protein sequence: CASSEGANTEAFF.

This clonotype was seen more than once but under ten times. The rearrangement links TRBV12-3 or TRBV12-4 to TRBJ1-1, with a weak D call TRBD1 (5 bases). V gave up 7 bases and J gave up 5 bases, with 14 bases separating them. This CDR3 is 13 amino acids long. The CDR3 coding sequence is TGTGCCAGCAAACTGGGGGTAAGGACTGAAGCTTTCTTT. Amino acid sequence: CASKLGVRTEAFF.

This clonotype was detected many times. The chain has TRBV5-1 and TRBJ2-2; D is unclear. V gave up 0 bases and J gave up 7 bases, with 4 bases separating them. CDR1 SGHRS and CDR2 YFSETQ come from the germline V gene. The CDR3 spans 12 residues. The CDR3, as DNA: TGCGCCAGCAGCTTGGAGAACGGGGAGCTGTTTTTT. It codes for CASSLENGELFF.

This clonotype was detected ten times or more. The chain is built from TRBV25-1 and TRBJ1-1; 8 bases map to TRBD1. This CDR3 spans 14 amino acids. Losses at the gene ends were 7 bases for V and 6 bases for J; bases not matched to a gene: 10. Germline V lookup: CDR1 MGHDK, CDR2 SYGVNS. The CDR3 sequence is CASTATGVYSEAFF. CDR3 coding DNA: TGTGCCAGCACAGCGACAGGGGTGTACTCTGAAGCTTTCTTT.